This is a list of T cell receptor beta chains from one sample in a study of blood T cell repertoires in COVID-19. Here immunoSEQ multiplex PCR was the method, and the copy in TCRdb shows in-frame clones only, minus some. This table holds 84,000 or so clones, around four fifths found once. Sequencing used peripheral blood. All receptors come from a human donor in a cohort sampled during active COVID-19. The CDR3 runs from the conserved cysteine through the conserved F or W. The D gene is left open where the match is weak. Rows give clone size only sometimes, using once, few, many, or a class for an expanded clone.

j_call | clone_size | v_call | d_call | cdr3_length | cdr3_aa | cdr3_nt
TRBJ1-2 | - | TRBV28 | - | 14 | CASNLIGVQGGYTF | TGTGCCAGCAATTTAATCGGAGTTCAGGGTGGCTACACCTTC
TRBJ2-5 | - | TRBV10-3 | - | 16 | CAISESRRQLGETQYF | TGTGCCATCAGTGAGTCGAGACGACAGTTAGGGGAGACCCAGTACTTC
TRBJ2-2 | medium-sized | TRBV7-6 | TRBD1 | 14 | CASSPQGAAGELFF | TGTGCCAGCAGCCCCCAGGGGGCGGCCGGGGAGCTGTTTTTT
TRBJ2-7 | - | TRBV7-9 | TRBD2 | 13 | CASSYGGIDEQYF | TGTGCCAGCAGTTACGGGGGGATCGACGAGCAGTACTTC
TRBJ1-5 | - | TRBV29-1 | - | 14 | CSVGQGSTNQPQHF | TGCAGCGTTGGGCAGGGAAGTACCAATCAGCCCCAGCATTTT
TRBJ1-5 | - | TRBV18 | TRBD1 | 16 | CASSQGAGDGNQPQHF | TGTGCCAGCTCTCAGGGGGCTGGGGATGGCAATCAGCCCCAGCATTTT
TRBJ1-2 | once | TRBV2 | - | 14 | CASSFDGGLYGYTF | TGTGCCAGCAGTTTTGACGGCGGCCTATATGGCTACACCTTC
TRBJ2-7 | - | TRBV11-2 | - | 15 | CASSLERGALYEQYF | TGTGCCAGCAGCTTAGAACGGGGGGCCCTTTACGAGCAGTACTTC
TRBJ1-2 | - | TRBV20-1 | - | 11 | CSARVGGGYTF | TGCAGTGCTAGAGTAGGGGGTGGCTACACCTTC
TRBJ1-1 | - | TRBV9 | - | 14 | CASSVGRVGTEAFF | TGTGCCAGCAGCGTAGGCAGGGTGGGCACTGAAGCTTTCTTT
TRBJ2-5 | - | TRBV5-4 | TRBD1 | 15 | CASSLGQGAQETQYF | TGTGCCAGCAGCTTGGGACAGGGGGCTCAAGAGACCCAGTACTTC
TRBJ1-1 | once | TRBV7-8 | TRBD1 | 15 | CASSSYGTGGTEAFF | TGTGCCAGCAGCTCCTACGGGACAGGGGGGACTGAAGCTTTCTTT
TRBJ2-7 | once | TRBV5-1 | TRBD1 | 15 | CASSLGTGGIYEQYF | TGCGCCAGCAGCTTGGGGACAGGGGGCATCTACGAGCAGTACTTC
TRBJ2-7 | - | TRBV15 | TRBD1 | 19 | CATSRGWGQGERGAYEQYF | TGTGCCACCAGCAGAGGGTGGGGACAGGGAGAGCGAGGTGCTTACGAGCAGTACTTC
TRBJ1-1 | - | TRBV6-1 | - | 14 | CASSDVGGDTEAFF | TGTGCCAGCAGTGACGTTGGGGGGGACACTGAAGCTTTCTTT
TRBJ1-4 | - | TRBV5-1 | - | 17 | CASSRGQGAPTNEKLFF | TGCGCCAGCAGCCGCGGCCAGGGCGCGCCTACTAATGAAAAACTGTTTTTT
TRBJ2-7 | - | TRBV4-3 | TRBD2 | 15 | CASSQETSGSYEQYF | TGCGCCAGCAGCCAAGAGACTAGCGGATCCTACGAGCAGTACTTC
TRBJ2-7 | - | TRBV10-1 | - | 13 | CASSESTGYEQYF | TGCGCCAGCAGTGAGTCGACAGGATACGAGCAGTACTTC
TRBJ1-1 | - | TRBV19 | - | 15 | CASSIVAVMNTEAFF | TGTGCCAGTAGTATAGTTGCGGTCATGAACACTGAAGCTTTCTTT
TRBJ2-7 | once | TRBV2 | TRBD2 | 15 | CASSVSGGPSYEQYF | TGTGCCAGCAGTGTTAGCGGGGGGCCTTCCTACGAGCAGTACTTC
TRBJ2-1 | - | TRBV27 | - | 12 | CASSTDKSEQFF | TGTGCCAGCAGCACGGACAAGAGTGAGCAGTTCTTC
TRBJ1-6 | - | TRBV4-1 | - | 14 | CASSQETGNSPLHF | TGCGCCAGCAGCCAAGAAACAGGAAATTCACCCCTCCACTTT
TRBJ2-7 | - | TRBV6-5 | TRBD1 | 15 | CASRMGRGINYEQYF | TGTGCCAGCAGGATGGGCAGGGGGATAAATTACGAGCAGTACTTC
TRBJ2-5 | - | TRBV5-1 | TRBD2 | 17 | CASSLGLRGAIQETQYF | TGCGCCAGCAGCTTGGGCTTGCGGGGGGCGATACAAGAGACCCAGTACTTC